The clone carrying this T cell receptor beta chain was observed a handful of times. The antigen is not known. It was with a sample-barcoded 5' primer and a J-beta primer mix that a second PCR of roughly 7 to 12 cycles was run. Tags on each cDNA molecule came from a template-switch adaptor with 12 random nucleotides. Researchers report that each sample yielded at least 2.5 million CDR3-containing paired-end reads. MiXCR was run by TCRdb on the 5' RACE reads, yielding one entry per CDR3 protein. This repertoire shows about 730,000 distinct CDR3 sequences, roughly 44% found once; its top ten account for more than 20%. These data originate in a study of blood T cells in healthy people across ages. Broader study findings: Older individuals had lower TCR beta diversity per million T cells (the decline was roughly linear).

The sample comprised blood. This receptor was taken from an older woman in good health.

The CDR3 nucleotides are TGTGCCAGCAGCTTAGCCACAGCCCCCTACGAGCAGTACTTC. Amino acids: CASSLATAPYEQYF. This chain connects TRBV7-9 to TRBJ2-7; D is undetermined. The CDR3 contains 14 residues. Germline V CDR1 and CDR2: SEHNR, FQNEAQ (reference sequence). Trimming removed 0 bases from V and 2 bases from J, with 8 bases in between.